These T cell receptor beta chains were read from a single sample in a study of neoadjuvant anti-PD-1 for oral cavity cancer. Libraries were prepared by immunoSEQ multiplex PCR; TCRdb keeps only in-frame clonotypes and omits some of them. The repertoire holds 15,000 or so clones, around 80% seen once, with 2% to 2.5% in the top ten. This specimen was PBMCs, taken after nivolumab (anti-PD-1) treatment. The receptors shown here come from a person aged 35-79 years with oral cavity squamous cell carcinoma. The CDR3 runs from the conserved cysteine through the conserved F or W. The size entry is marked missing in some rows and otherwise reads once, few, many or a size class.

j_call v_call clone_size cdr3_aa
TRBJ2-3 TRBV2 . CASSEDLWGTQYF
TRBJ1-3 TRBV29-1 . CSVVENSGNTIYF
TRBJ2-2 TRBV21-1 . CASSNKQGSEAGELFF
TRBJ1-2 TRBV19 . CASRTDSGYTF
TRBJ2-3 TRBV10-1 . CASSESIAGGLDTQYF
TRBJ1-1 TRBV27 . CASSLWGTGLNTEAFF
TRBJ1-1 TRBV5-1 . CASSLALNTEAFF
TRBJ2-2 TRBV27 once CASSFGTAILRTGELFF
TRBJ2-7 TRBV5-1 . CASSLMDSGYEQYF
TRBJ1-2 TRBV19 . CASSTPGTGSNYGYTF
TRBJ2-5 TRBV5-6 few CASSLVQETQYF
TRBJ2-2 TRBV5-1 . CASKLTANTGELFF
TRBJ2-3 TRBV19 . CASSIDDTQYF
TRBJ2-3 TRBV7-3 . CASSLLGRQGGTDTQYF
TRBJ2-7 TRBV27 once CASASAVGKGEQYF
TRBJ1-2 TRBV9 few CASSDRATGYTF
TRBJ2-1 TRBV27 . CASSLPRGRGVHYNEQFF
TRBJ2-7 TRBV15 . CATSRGGTGSHEQYF
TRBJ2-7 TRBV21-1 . CASSARDTPIEQYF
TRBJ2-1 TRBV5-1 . CASSPSAGGSSYNEQFF
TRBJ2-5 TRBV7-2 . CASSQGQGPPETQYF
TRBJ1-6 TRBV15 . CATSRDTGNSPLHF
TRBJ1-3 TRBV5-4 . CASSFDLSSGNTIYF
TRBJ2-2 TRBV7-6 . CASSLAGLELFF
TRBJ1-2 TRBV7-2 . CATVRRGAGYTF
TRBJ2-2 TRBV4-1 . CASSRPLAGGPAGELFF
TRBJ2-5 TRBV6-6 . CASSGLSGGTQYF
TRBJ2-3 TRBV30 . CALGLISTDTQYF
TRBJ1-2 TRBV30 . CAWSGLGRGYGYTF
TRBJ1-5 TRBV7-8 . CASSLETDKPQHF
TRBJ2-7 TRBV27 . CASSSWTSGSFYEQYF
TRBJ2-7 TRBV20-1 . CSALEYEQYF
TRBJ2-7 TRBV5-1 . CASSFGGSYEQYF
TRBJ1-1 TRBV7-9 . CASSPGGNTEAFF
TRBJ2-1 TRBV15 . CATSREAMSSYNEQFF
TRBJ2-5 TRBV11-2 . CASSFPGAGTQYF
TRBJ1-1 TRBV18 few CASSPASTEAFF
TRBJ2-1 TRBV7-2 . CASSTLTGFSYNEQFF
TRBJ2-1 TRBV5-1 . CASSGSLATGEQFF
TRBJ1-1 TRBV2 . CASSVQGITVITEAFF
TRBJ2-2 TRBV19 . CASTRHKNTGELFF
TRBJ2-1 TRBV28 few CAITSGGRALSYNEQFF
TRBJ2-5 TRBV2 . CASRRTRTSGGQETQYF
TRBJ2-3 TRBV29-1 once CSVEEIEQRLTDTQYF
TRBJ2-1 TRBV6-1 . CASSPTGDNEQFF
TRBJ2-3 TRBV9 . CASSPHGGTDTQYF
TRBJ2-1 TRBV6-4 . CASSDWKGGEQFF
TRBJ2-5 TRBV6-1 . CASSEAGSGIQETQYF
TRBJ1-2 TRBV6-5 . CASSPDRGWGYGYTF
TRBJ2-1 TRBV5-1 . CASSSLAGDLFF
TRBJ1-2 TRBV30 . CAWSGQGFYGYTF
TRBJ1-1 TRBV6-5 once CASRGTEAFF
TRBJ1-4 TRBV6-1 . CASSSGGAEEKLFF
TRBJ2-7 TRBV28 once CASTLWGKGSYEQYF
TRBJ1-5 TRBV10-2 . CASSVKGQGEENNQPQHF
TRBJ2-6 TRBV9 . CASSGPRSGANVLTF
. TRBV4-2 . CASSQRGGQGFYEQYF
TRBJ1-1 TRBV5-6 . CASRTLSANSLNTEAFF
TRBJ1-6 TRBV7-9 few CASSLGDSPLHF
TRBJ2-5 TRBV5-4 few CASSLEWSKGTQYF